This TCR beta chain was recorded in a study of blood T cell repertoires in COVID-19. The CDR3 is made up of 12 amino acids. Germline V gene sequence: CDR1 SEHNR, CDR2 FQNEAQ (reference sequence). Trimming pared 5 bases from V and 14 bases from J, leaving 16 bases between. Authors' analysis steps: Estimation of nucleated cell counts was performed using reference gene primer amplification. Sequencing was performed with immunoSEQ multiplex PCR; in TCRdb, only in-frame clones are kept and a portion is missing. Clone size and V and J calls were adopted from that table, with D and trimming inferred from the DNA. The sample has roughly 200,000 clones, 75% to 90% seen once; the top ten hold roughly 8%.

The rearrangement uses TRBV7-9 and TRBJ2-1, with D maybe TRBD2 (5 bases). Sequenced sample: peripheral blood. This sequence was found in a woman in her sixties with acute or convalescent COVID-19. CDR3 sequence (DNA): TGTGCCAGCAGCCCCCAAGGGAGTGGGGAGTTCTTC. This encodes CASSPQGSGEFF.